This T cell receptor beta chain came from a study of shared clonotypes between healthy human individuals. General study points: Measured sharing among donors was expected to vary with sequencing depth.

A word on this clone: What it recognizes is unknown.

This CDR3 spans 12 amino acids. Germline lookup yields CDR1 SNHLY and CDR2 FYNNEI. The V and J ends lost 7 bases and 10 bases, in that order; junction bases with no gene match: 7. Clones were sequenced by immunoSEQ multiplex PCR, and TCRdb holds only the in-frame ones, with some missing. The sample lists approximately 2,300,000 clones, 85% to 95% occurring once. The V call is TRBV2, the J call TRBJ1-1, with 9 bases identical to TRBD1. The clonotype comes from a man aged 18 to 29 in good health. Some clones in this sample may be carry-over from other donors' samples. Material: naive CD4+ T cells from PBMCs. Subset denoted: CD45RA+ positively selected. This chain's CDR3 is CASIGQGLRAFF. In nucleotides, the CDR3 is TGTGCCAGCATAGGACAGGGGCTGAGAGCTTTCTTT. Variable domain in full (rest from reference TRBV2 and TRBJ1-1): EPEVTQTPSHQVTQMGQEVILRCVPISNHLYFYWYRQILGQKVEFLVSFYNNEISEKSEIFDDQFSVERPDGSNFTLKIRSTKLEDSAMYFCASIGQGLRAFFGQGTRLTVV.